This T cell receptor beta chain was captured in a study of T cells in Graves' hyperthyroidism and ophthalmopathy. This clonotype showed up just a few times. The CDR3 is 14 residues long. V was cut by 1 base and J by 7 bases, with 14 bases left in between. Looked up from germline, CDR1 is SEHNR and CDR2 is FQNEAQ (reference sequence). TCR beta CDR3 regions were amplified from RNA. In the first-round RT-PCR of the TCR CDR3, the HTBI primer set was used. TCRdb called the multiplex PCR reads again in MiXCR, with one record for every CDR3 protein. The table lists about 570,000 distinct CDR3 sequences, around 46% of them singletons.

This clonotype was obtained from an adult woman with Graves' disease, either hyperthyroidism or ophthalmopathy (not recorded which). The sequenced sample consisted of peripheral blood or thyroid tissue (not recorded which). V and J are TRBV7-9 and TRBJ2-7; D perhaps matches TRBD1 (5 bases). The CDR3 DNA follows: TGTGCCAGCAGCTTAGGGTTGGACACCGGGGAGCAGTACTTC. Its translation: CASSLGLDTGEQYF. The full variable domain, completed using reference TRBV7-9 and TRBJ2-7, is DTGVSQNPRHKITKRGQNVTFRCDPISEHNRLYWYRQTLGQGPEFLTYFQNEAQLEKSRLLSDRFSAERPKGSFSTLEIQRTEQGDSAMYLCASSLGLDTGEQYFGPGTRLTVT.